This TCR beta chain stems from a study of blood T cell repertoires in COVID-19. Study information: Researchers got acute and convalescent COVID-19 samples from the United States, Italy and Spain.

The CDR3 consists of 13 residues. V lost 7 bases, J lost 3 bases, and 3 bases stayed unmatched. Germline V gives CDR1 LGHDT, CDR2 YNNKEL (reference sequence). Only in-frame clones appear in the TCRdb table, and some are missing; sequencing was by immunoSEQ multiplex PCR. The sample comprises around 300,000 clones, approximately 91% of which are singletons, and 2% to 2.5% rests with the top ten. The rearrangement uses TRBV3-1 (or the pseudogene TRBV3-2) and TRBJ2-1; 7 nucleotides match TRBD2. The sample consisted of peripheral blood. This receptor was taken from a man aged 45-65 years with acute or convalescent COVID-19. The CDR3 is CASTRGDYNEQFF. The CDR3 nucleotides are TGTGCCAGCACCCGGGGGGACTACAATGAGCAGTTCTTC.